This T cell receptor beta chain came from a study of blood T cell repertoires in COVID-19. Study information: T cells, B-cell-depleted T cells, or PBMCs supplied cDNA or gDNA.

Libraries were prepared by immunoSEQ multiplex PCR; TCRdb keeps only in-frame clonotypes and omits some of them. The sample yields about 34,000 clones, 75% seen once. The CDR3 has 16 amino acids. Germline CDR1 and CDR2: SNHLY and FYNNEI. The germline V and J ends were trimmed by 6 bases and 1 base, with 15 bases remaining between them. The rearrangement uses TRBV2 and TRBJ2-2; TRBD2 might be the D (6 bases). The TCR sequence derives from a man at least 80 years old with active or convalescent COVID-19. The sample comprised peripheral blood. The CDR3 loop is CASSPNRLENTGELFF. The DNA of the CDR3 is TGTGCCAGCAGCCCCAACCGACTAGAGAACACCGGGGAGCTGTTTTTT. Filled out from reference TRBV2 and TRBJ2-2, the complete variable domain reads EPEVTQTPSHQVTQMGQEVILRCVPISNHLYFYWYRQILGQKVEFLVSFYNNEISEKSEIFDDQFSVERPDGSNFTLKIRSTKLEDSAMYFCASSPNRLENTGELFFGEGSRLTVL.